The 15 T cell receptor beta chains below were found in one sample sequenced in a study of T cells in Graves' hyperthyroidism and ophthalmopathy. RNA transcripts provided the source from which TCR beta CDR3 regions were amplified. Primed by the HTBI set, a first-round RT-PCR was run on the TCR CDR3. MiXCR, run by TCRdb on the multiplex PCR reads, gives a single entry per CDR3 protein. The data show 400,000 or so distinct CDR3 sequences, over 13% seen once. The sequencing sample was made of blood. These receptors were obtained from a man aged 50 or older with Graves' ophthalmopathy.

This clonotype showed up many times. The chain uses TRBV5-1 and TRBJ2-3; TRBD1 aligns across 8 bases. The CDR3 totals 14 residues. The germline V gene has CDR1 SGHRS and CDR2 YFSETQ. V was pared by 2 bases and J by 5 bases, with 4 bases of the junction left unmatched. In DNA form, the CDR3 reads TGCGCCAGCAGCTTCGGACAGGGCGGAGATACGCAGTATTTT. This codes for CASSFGQGGDTQYF.

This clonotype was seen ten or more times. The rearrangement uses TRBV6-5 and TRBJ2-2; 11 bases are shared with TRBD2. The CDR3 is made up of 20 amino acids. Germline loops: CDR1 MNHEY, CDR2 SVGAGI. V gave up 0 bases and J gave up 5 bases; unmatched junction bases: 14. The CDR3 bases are TGTGCCAGCAGTTACTCGAAGCCCCTTTTAGCGGGAGGGCGAACCGGGGAGCTGTTTTTT. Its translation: CASSYSKPLLAGGRTGELFF.

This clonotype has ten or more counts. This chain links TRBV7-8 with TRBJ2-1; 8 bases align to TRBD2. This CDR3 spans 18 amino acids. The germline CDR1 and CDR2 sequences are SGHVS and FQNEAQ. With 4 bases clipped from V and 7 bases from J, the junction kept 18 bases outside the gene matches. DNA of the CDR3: TGTGCCAGCAGCTCAACCATCATCTGGGGAAAGCGGGGGAATGAGCAGTTCTTC. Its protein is CASSSTIIWGKRGNEQFF.

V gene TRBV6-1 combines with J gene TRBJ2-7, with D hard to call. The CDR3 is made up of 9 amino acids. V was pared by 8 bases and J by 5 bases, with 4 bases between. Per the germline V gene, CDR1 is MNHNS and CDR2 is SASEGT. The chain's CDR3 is CASWDEQYF. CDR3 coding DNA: TGTGCCAGCTGGGACGAGCAGTACTTC.

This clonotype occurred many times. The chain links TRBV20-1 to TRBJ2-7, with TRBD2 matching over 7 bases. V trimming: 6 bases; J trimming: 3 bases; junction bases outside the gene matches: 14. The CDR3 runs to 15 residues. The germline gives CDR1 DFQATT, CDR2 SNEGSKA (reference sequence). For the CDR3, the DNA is TGCAGTGCCCGTCCCTCGGCGGGAGACTTCTACGAGCAGTACTTC. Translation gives CSARPSAGDFYEQYF.

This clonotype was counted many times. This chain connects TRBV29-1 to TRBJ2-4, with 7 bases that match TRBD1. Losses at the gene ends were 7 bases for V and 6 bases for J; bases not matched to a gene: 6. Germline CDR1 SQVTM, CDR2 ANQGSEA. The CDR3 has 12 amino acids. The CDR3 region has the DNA TGCAGCGCGGGACAGACACTAAACATTCAGTACTTC. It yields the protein CSAGQTLNIQYF.

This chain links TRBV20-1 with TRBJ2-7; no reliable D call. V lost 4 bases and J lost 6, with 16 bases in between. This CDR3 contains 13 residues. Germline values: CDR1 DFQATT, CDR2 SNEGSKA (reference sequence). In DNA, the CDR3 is TGCAGTGCTACGAGAGAACCCCTTAGCGAGCAGTACTTC. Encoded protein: CSATREPLSEQYF.

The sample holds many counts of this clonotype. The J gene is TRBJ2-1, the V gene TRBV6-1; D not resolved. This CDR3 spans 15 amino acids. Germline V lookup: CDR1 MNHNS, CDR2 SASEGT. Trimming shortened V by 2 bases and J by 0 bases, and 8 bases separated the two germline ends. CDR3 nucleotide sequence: TGTGCCAGCAGTGAAATCTGGGGCTCCTACAATGAGCAGTTCTTC. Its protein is CASSEIWGSYNEQFF.

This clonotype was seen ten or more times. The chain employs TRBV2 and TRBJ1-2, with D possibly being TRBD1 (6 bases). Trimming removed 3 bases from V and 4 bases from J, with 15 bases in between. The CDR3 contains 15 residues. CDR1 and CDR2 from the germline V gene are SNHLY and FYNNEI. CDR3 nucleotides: TGTGCCAGCAGTGACGTGGGGGCCCCTGGCTATGGCTACACCTTC. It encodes CASSDVGAPGYGYTF. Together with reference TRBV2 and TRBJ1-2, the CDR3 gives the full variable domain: EPEVTQTPSHQVTQMGQEVILRCVPISNHLYFYWYRQILGQKVEFLVSFYNNEISEKSEIFDDQFSVERPDGSNFTLKIRSTKLEDSAMYFCASSDVGAPGYGYTFGSGTRLTVV.

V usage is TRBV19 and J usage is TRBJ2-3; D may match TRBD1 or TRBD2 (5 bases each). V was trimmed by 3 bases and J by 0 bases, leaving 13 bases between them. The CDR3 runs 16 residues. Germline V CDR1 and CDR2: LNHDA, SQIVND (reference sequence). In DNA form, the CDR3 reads TGTGCCAGTAGTATCCGGGACCCGAGTAGCACAGATACGCAGTATTTT. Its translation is CASSIRDPSSTDTQYF. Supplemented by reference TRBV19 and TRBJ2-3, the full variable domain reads DGGITQSPKYLFRKEGQNVTLSCEQNLNHDAMYWYRQDPGQGLRLIYYSQIVNDFQKGDIAEGYSVSREKKESFPLTVTSAQKNPTAFYLCASSIRDPSSTDTQYFGPGTRLTVL.

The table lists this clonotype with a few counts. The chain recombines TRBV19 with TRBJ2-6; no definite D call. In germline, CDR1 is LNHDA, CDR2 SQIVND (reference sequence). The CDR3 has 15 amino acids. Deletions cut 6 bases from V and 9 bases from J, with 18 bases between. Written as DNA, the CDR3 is TGTGCCAGTAGCCCTGAGACATGGCCGGGCAACGTCCTGACTTTC. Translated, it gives CASSPETWPGNVLTF.

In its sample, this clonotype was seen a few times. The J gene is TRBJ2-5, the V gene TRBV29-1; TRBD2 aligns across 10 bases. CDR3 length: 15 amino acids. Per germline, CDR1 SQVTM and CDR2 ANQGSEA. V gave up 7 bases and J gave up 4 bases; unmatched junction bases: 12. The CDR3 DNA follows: TGCAGCGCTTCGCGGGCTAGCGGGAGAATAGAGACCCAGTACTTC. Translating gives CSASRASGRIETQYF. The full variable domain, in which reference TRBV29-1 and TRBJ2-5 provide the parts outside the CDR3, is SAVISQKPSRDICQRGTSLTIQCQVDSQVTMMFWYRQQPGQSLTLIATANQGSEATYESGFVIDKFPISRPNLTFSTLTVSNMSPEDSSIYLCSASRASGRIETQYFGPGTRLLVL.

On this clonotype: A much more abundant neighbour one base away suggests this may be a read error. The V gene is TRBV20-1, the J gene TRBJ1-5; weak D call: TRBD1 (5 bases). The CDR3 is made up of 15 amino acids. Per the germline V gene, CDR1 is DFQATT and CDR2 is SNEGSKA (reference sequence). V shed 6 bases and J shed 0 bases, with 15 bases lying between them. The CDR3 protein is CSAGDSSHSNQPQHF. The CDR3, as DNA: TGCAGTGCGGGTGACAGTTCGCATAGCAATCAGCCCCAGCATTTT.

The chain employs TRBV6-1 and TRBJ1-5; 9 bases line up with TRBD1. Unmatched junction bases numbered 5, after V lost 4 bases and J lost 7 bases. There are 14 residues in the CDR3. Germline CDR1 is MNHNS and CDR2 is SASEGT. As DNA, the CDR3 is TGTGCCAGCAGTGGCGGGACAGGGTACCAGCCCCAGCATTTT. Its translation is CASSGGTGYQPQHF.

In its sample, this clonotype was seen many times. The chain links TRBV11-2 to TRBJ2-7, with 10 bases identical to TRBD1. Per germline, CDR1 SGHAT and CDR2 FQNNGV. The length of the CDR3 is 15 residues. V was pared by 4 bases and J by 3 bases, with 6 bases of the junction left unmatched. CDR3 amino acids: CASSSWRDRGYEQYF. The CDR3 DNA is TGTGCCAGCAGCTCCTGGCGGGACAGGGGCTACGAGCAGTACTTC.